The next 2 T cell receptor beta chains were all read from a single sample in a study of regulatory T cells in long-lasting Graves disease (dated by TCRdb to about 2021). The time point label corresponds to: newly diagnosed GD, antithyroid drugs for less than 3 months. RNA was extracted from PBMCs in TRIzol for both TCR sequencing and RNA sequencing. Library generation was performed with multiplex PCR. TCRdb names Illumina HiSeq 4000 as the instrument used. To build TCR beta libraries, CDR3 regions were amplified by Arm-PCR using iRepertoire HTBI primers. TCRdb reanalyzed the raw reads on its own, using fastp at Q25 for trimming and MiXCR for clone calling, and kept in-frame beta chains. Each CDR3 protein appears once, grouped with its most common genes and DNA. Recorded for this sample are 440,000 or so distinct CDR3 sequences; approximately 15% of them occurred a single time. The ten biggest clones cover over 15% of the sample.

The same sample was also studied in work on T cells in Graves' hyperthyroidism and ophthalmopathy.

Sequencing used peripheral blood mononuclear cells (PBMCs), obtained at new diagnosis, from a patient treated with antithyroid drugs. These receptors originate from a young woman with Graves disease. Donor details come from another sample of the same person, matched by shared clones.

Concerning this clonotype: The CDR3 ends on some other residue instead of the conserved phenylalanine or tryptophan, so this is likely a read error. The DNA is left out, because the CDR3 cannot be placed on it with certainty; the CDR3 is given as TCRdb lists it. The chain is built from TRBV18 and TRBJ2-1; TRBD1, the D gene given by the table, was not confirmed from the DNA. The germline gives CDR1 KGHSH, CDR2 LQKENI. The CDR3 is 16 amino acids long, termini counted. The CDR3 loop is CASSPVGGVSYNEQLL.

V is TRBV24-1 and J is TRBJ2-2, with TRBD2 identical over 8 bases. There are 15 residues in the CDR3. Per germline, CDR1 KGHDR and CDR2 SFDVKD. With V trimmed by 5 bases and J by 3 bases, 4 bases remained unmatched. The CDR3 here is CATSALAEDTGELFF. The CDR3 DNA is TGTGCCACCAGTGCACTAGCGGAGGACACCGGGGAGCTGTTTTTT.